A single sample is the source of the 26 T cell receptor beta chains below, sequenced in a study of blood T cell repertoires in COVID-19. Profiling relied on immunoSEQ multiplex PCR, and the TCRdb table lists in-frame clones only, not all of them. Here the sample spans around 160,000 clones, 85% to 90% being singletons. Sequences were obtained from peripheral blood. The receptors originated from a man aged 18 to 30 with COVID-19, enrolled during active disease.

The count of this clone is one. The V and J genes are TRBV30 and TRBJ2-6, with 10 bases that match TRBD2. The CDR3 spans 17 residues. Per germline, CDR1 GTSNPN and CDR2 SVGIG (reference sequence). V gave up 2 bases and J gave up 4 bases; unmatched junction bases: 8. The CDR3 DNA reads as TGTGCCTGGAGTTCGGTAGCGGGAGGTTCCGGGGCCAACGTCCTGACTTTC. The encoded protein is CAWSSVAGGSGANVLTF.

The chain links TRBV2 to TRBJ2-6, with D hard to call. This CDR3 is 15 amino acids long. CDR1 and CDR2 (germline): SNHLY, FYNNEI. Trimming left V 6 bases short and J 3 bases short, with 12 bases between. The CDR3 reads CASSYAPGGANVLTF. The CDR3 bases are TGTGCCAGCAGCTATGCCCCTGGTGGGGCCAACGTCCTGACTTTC.

The chain has TRBV13 and TRBJ2-7; tentative D call: TRBD1 (6 bases). V was clipped by 3 bases and J by 4 bases, with 10 bases between them. Germline loops: CDR1 PRHDT, CDR2 FYEKMQ (reference sequence). The CDR3 is 13 residues long. The CDR3 nucleotides are TGTGCCAGCAGCTTCACAGGGAAATACGAGCAGTACTTC. This encodes CASSFTGKYEQYF.

The V and J genes are TRBV19 and TRBJ2-1; D gene uncertain. Germline CDR1 reads LNHDA; CDR2 reads SQIVND (reference sequence). V dropped 7 bases and J dropped 2 bases, with 18 bases sitting between them. This CDR3 is built from 16 residues. The CDR3 protein is CASTPPGGGAYNEQFF. In DNA form, the CDR3 reads TGTGCCAGTACCCCACCCGGCGGCGGAGCCTACAATGAGCAGTTCTTC.

The chain carries TRBV4-2 and TRBJ1-5; TRBD1 might be the D (5 bases). Trimming took off 3 bases at V and 2 bases at J, with 14 bases between the two ends. This CDR3 is built from 16 residues. Germline CDR1 reads LGHNA; CDR2 reads YNFKEQ. The CDR3 is CASSQGTRGGNQPQHF. DNA of the CDR3: TGTGCCAGCAGCCAGGGGACCCGGGGGGGCAATCAGCCCCAGCATTTT.

This clone occurred a few times. The rearrangement uses TRBV28 and TRBJ2-7; D is unclear. V was pared by 1 base and J by 2 bases, with 12 bases between. The CDR3 loop spans 15 amino acids. CDR1 is MDHEN and CDR2 is SYDVKM in the germline V gene. CDR3 nucleotide sequence: TGTGCCAGCAGTTTATTGTCAGATTTCCCCTACGAGCAGTACTTC. Amino acids: CASSLLSDFPYEQYF.

V gene TRBV30 combines with J gene TRBJ2-7; 8 bases align to TRBD2. Germline V gives CDR1 GTSNPN, CDR2 SVGIG (reference sequence). Trimming took 3 bases from V and 0 from J; bases not matched to a gene: 7. CDR3 length equals 15 residues. CDR3 in DNA: TGTGCCTGGAGGCGGGCTAGCGGGCGCTCCTACGAGCAGTACTTC. This encodes CAWRRASGRSYEQYF.

The chain employs TRBV18 and TRBJ2-1, with TRBD1 identical over 7 bases. Germline V gene data show CDR1 as KGHSH and CDR2 as LQKENI. The CDR3 spans 15 residues. V shed 6 bases and J 5 bases; nucleotides not matched to a gene: 10. As DNA, the CDR3 is TGTGCCAGCTCTCCTTTGGACAGGCGTAACAATGAGCAGTTCTTC. It is translated as CASSPLDRRNNEQFF.

This clone was seen once. J is TRBJ2-1 and V is TRBV19; 10 positions match TRBD2. J was trimmed by 9 bases and V by 7 bases; bases with no gene match: 6. The germline V gene has CDR1 LNHDA and CDR2 SQIVND (reference sequence). The CDR3 has 13 residues. The CDR3 loop is CASKSGRAGEQFF. CDR3 coding DNA: TGTGCCAGTAAGAGCGGGAGGGCCGGTGAGCAGTTCTTC. The entire variable domain, with the rest obtained from reference TRBV19 and TRBJ2-1, is as follows: DGGITQSPKYLFRKEGQNVTLSCEQNLNHDAMYWYRQDPGQGLRLIYYSQIVNDFQKGDIAEGYSVSREKKESFPLTVTSAQKNPTAFYLCASKSGRAGEQFFGPGTRLTVL.

The CDR3 here is CASSTVLAAYEQYF. The CDR3 DNA is TGTGCCAGCAGCACCGTACTAGCGGCCTACGAGCAGTACTTC. The chain uses TRBV7-2 and TRBJ2-7; 8 nucleotides align to TRBD2. After removal of 5 bases from V and 2 bases from J, the junction contained 5 bases not matched to a gene. The CDR3 loop spans 14 amino acids. CDR1 and CDR2 from the germline V gene are SGHTA and FQGNSA.

The J gene is TRBJ2-2, the V gene TRBV6-5; D might be TRBD1 (5 bases). Germline CDR1 MNHEY, CDR2 SVGAGI. V dropped 0 bases and J dropped 0 bases, with 8 bases sitting between them. This CDR3 has 16 residues. The CDR3 DNA sequence: TGTGCCAGCAGTTACTCCAGGGATGCGAACACCGGGGAGCTGTTTTTT. This translates into CASSYSRDANTGELFF.

The rearrangement joins TRBV6-2 or TRBV6-3 to TRBJ2-7; D call uncertain. The CDR3 consists of 14 residues. Germline loops: CDR1 MNHEY, CDR2 SVGEGT. Trimming stripped 4 bases from V and 3 bases from J, with 13 bases between. CDR3 sequence reads: CASSLGRSRYEQYF. The CDR3 DNA reads as TGTGCCAGCAGTTTGGGCAGAAGTCGCTACGAGCAGTACTTC.

The rearrangement uses TRBV6-6 and TRBJ1-2; the D gene is possibly TRBD1 (5 bases). V lost 5 bases and J 3 bases, leaving 22 bases between the germline ends. Germline loops: CDR1 MNHNY, CDR2 SVGAGI (reference sequence). The CDR3 is 17 amino acids. DNA for the CDR3: TGTGCCAGCAGTCTCCTGAATGCGGGGGGAGCGGACTATGGCTACACCTTC. Protein product: CASSLLNAGGADYGYTF.

This rearrangement joins TRBV27 to TRBJ1-5, with 10 bases lining up with TRBD1. The CDR3 sequence is 14 residues long. Germline CDR1 reads MNHEY; CDR2 reads SMNVEV (reference sequence). Trimming took 5 bases from V and 7 from J; bases not matched to a gene: 5. The CDR3 is CASSGDRGRQPQHF. In DNA form, the CDR3 reads TGTGCCAGCAGTGGGGACAGGGGCCGACAGCCCCAGCATTTT.

V and J are TRBV24-1 and TRBJ1-5, with 9 positions matching TRBD1. Germline loops: CDR1 KGHDR, CDR2 SFDVKD. Losses at the gene ends were 4 bases for V and 0 bases for J; bases not matched to a gene: 6. The CDR3 sequence is 17 residues long. This CDR3 reads CATSDATGGISNQPQHF. The CDR3 bases are TGTGCCACCAGTGACGCGACAGGGGGGATTAGCAATCAGCCCCAGCATTTT.

This rearrangement joins TRBV3-1 (or the pseudogene TRBV3-2) to TRBJ2-2; 14 nucleotides line up with TRBD2. This CDR3 comprises 19 residues. CDR1 is LGHDT, CDR2 YNNKEL, per germline (reference sequence). V was pared by 0 bases and J by 6 bases, with 9 bases of the junction left unmatched. CDR3 coding DNA: TGTGCCAGCAGCCAAGAGGGGACTAGCGGGAGTGAGGCAGCCGGGGAGCTGTTTTTT. Its protein product is CASSQEGTSGSEAAGELFF.

The V and J genes are TRBV4-1 and TRBJ2-7; D may be TRBD2 (6 bases). The CDR3 spans 15 residues. Trimming cost V 0 bases and J 5 bases, with 14 bases left between them. Germline CDR1 and CDR2: MGHRA and YSYEKL. CDR3 nucleotides: TGCGCCAGCAGCCAAGAAAGACTAGTCTACGACGAGCAGTACTTC. It is translated as CASSQERLVYDEQYF.

This clone was counted a single time. CDR3: CSVLRLLSNTEAFF. The DNA of the CDR3 is TGCAGCGTCCTTAGACTGCTATCAAACACTGAAGCTTTCTTT. The chain joins TRBV29-1 to TRBJ1-1; unclear D gene. This CDR3 is 14 amino acids long. V was shortened by 6 bases and J by 2 bases, with 16 bases between the two germline ends. Germline V CDR1 and CDR2: SQVTM, ANQGSEA.

This chain links TRBV9 with TRBJ2-3; D ambiguous. CDR1 is SGDLS, CDR2 YYNGEE, per germline. The CDR3 runs 13 residues. Deletions cut 3 bases from V and 4 bases from J, with 9 bases between. The CDR3 bases are TGTGCCAGCAGCGCGCGCTTTTCAGATACGCAGTATTTT. It codes for CASSARFSDTQYF.

The chain carries TRBV28 and TRBJ2-7; 12 positions agree with TRBD2. V was clipped by 2 bases and J by 1 base; unmatched bases: 15. CDR3 size: 20 residues. The germline V gene has CDR1 MDHEN and CDR2 SYDVKM. This CDR3 is CASSLVLGSSGRAGSYEQYF. The CDR3, as DNA: TGTGCCAGCAGTTTAGTCTTGGGGTCTAGCGGGAGGGCCGGGTCCTACGAGCAGTACTTC.

This clone was picked up one time. The gene calls are TRBV5-4 and TRBJ2-1; D unclear. Germline V lookup: CDR1 SGHNT, CDR2 YYREEE (reference sequence). The CDR3 consists of 12 residues. Trimming stripped 2 bases from V and 7 bases from J, with 7 bases between. CDR3 nucleotides: TGTGCCAGCAGCTTAAATGTAAATGAGCAGTTCTTC. Translated: CASSLNVNEQFF.

The V and J genes are TRBV13 and TRBJ1-2; tentatively, D is TRBD1 (6 bases). CDR1 is PRHDT and CDR2 is FYEKMQ in the germline V gene (reference sequence). The CDR3 spans 14 residues. V lost 2 bases and J 8 bases, leaving 15 bases between the germline ends. CDR3 amino acids: CASSLWGQVRGYTF. DNA for the CDR3: TGTGCCAGCAGCTTATGGGGGCAGGTTCGGGGCTACACCTTC.

The chain links TRBV27 to TRBJ1-1; possibly TRBD1 for D (5 bases). CDR1 and CDR2 (germline): MNHEY, SMNVEV (reference sequence). The CDR3 has 12 amino acids. V lost 5 bases to trimming and J lost 7 bases, with 11 bases between them. As DNA, the CDR3 is TGTGCCAGCAGTCCCCCGGGACTTGAAGCTTTCTTT. It encodes CASSPPGLEAFF.

CDR3 residues: CATSDLRGGYGELFF. The DNA of the CDR3 is TGTGCCACCAGTGATTTGCGGGGGGGCTACGGGGAGCTGTTTTTT. The chain combines TRBV24-1 with TRBJ2-2; 8 bases agree with TRBD2. This CDR3 comprises 15 residues. V lost 0 bases to trimming and J lost 7 bases; unmatched junction nucleotides: 3. Germline V CDR1 and CDR2: KGHDR, SFDVKD.

This clone was observed once. The chain joins TRBV7-8 to TRBJ2-3; no definite D call. The CDR3 is 13 residues long. Trimming took 5 bases from V and 5 from J, leaving 11 bases between them. Germline V gives CDR1 SGHVS, CDR2 FQNEAQ. The CDR3 is CASSLDAVDTQYF. In DNA form, the CDR3 reads TGTGCCAGCAGCCTCGATGCAGTAGATACGCAGTATTTT.

Notes on this clone: The junction departs from germline at one end; a sequencing error may be responsible. V and J are TRBV2 and TRBJ2-5; 8 nucleotides line up with TRBD2. The CDR3 contains 12 residues. Germline CDR1 reads SNHLY; CDR2 reads FYNNEI. CDR3 residues: CASSGAGLAVHF. The CDR3 DNA follows: TGTGCCAGCAGTGGAGCAGGACTAGCAGTTCACTTC.